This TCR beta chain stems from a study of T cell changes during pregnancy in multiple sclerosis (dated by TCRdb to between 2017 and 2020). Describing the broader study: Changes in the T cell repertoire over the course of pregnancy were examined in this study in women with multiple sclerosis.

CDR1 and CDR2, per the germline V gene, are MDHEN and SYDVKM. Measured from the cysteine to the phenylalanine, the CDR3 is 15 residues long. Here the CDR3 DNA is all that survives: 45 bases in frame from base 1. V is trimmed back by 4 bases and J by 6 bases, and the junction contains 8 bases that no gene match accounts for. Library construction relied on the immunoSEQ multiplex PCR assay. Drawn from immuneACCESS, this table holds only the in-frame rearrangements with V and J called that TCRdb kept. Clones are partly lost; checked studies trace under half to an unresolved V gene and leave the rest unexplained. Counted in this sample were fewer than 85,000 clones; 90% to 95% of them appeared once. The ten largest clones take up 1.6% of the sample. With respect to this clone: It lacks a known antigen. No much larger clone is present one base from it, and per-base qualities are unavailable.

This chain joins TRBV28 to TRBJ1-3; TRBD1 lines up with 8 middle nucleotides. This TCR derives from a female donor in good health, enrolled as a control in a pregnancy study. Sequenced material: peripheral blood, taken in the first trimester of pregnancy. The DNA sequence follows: TGTGCCAGCAGTTCACAGGGGGGTGTTGTAAACACCATATATTTT. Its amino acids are CASSSQGGVVNTIYF.